One and the same sample provided the 29 T cell receptor beta chains below, sequenced in a study of blood T cell repertoires in COVID-19. Clones were sequenced by immunoSEQ multiplex PCR, and TCRdb holds only the in-frame ones, with some missing. The sample consists of tens of thousands of clones, more than 60% of them appearing once. Input material: peripheral blood. Receptors were obtained from a woman aged 45-65 years with active or convalescent COVID-19.

There are many counts of this clone. Different DNA sequences within this sample yield the same CDR3. J is TRBJ2-3 and V is TRBV4-2, with a tentative D call TRBD1 (6 bases). Germline V gene sequence: CDR1 LGHNA, CDR2 YNFKEQ. CDR3 size: 15 residues. Trimming shortened V by 5 bases and J by 2 bases, and 14 bases separated the two germline ends. The CDR3 DNA is TGTGCCAGCAGCGGACAGCTTTCCCTCACAGATACGCAGTATTTT. Its translation is CASSGQLSLTDTQYF.

The chain joins TRBV4-1 to TRBJ1-1; D call uncertain. Looked up from germline, CDR1 is MGHRA and CDR2 is YSYEKL. CDR3 length equals 13 residues. V lost 1 base to trimming and J lost 6 bases, with 9 bases between them. The CDR3 loop is CASSQVSPPEAFF. The DNA of the CDR3 is TGCGCCAGCAGCCAAGTTTCTCCCCCTGAAGCTTTCTTT.

The chain combines TRBV20-1 with TRBJ2-1; a weak D match, TRBD2 (6 bases). Per germline, CDR1 DFQATT and CDR2 SNEGSKA (reference sequence). This CDR3 is built from 15 residues. The V end was cut by 3 bases, the J end by 7 bases, with 19 bases between. The CDR3 nucleotides read TGCAGTGCTAGTAGGGCGGGATTGGGGTCGAATGAGCAGTTCTTC. Its protein is CSASRAGLGSNEQFF.

The V gene is TRBV5-1, the J gene TRBJ1-3; a possible D gene is TRBD1 (5 bases). The V gene lost 3 bases and the J gene lost 0 bases, with 16 bases spanning the gap. The CDR3 is made up of 17 amino acids. Per the germline V gene, CDR1 is SGHRS and CDR2 is YFSETQ. The CDR3 nucleotides read TGCGCCAGCAGCTCCGACGGGGGTGGGACCTCTGGAAACACCATATATTTT. Residues: CASSSDGGGTSGNTIYF.

This clone occurred a few times. J is TRBJ2-4 and V is TRBV19; TRBD1 is a possible D gene (5 bases). The CDR3 loop spans 16 amino acids. V gave up 3 bases and J gave up 0 bases, with 12 bases separating them. Germline V gene lookup returns CDR1 LNHDA and CDR2 SQIVND (reference sequence). The chain's CDR3 is CASSIYRRLAKNIQYF. The CDR3 nucleotides are TGTGCCAGTAGTATTTACAGGAGACTAGCCAAAAACATTCAGTACTTC.

This clone is a singleton in its sample. Germline is not matched at one junction end, which may reflect a read error. The gene calls are TRBV28 and TRBJ2-7, with TRBD2 as a possible D gene (5 bases). CDR3 length: 11 residues. Per the germline V gene, CDR1 is MDHEN and CDR2 is SYDVKM. The CDR3 reads CATGVSDEQYF. Here the CDR3 DNA reads TGCGCTACCGGCGTTAGCGACGAGCAGTACTTC.

The V call is TRBV6-6, the J call TRBJ2-7; TRBD2 agrees at 8 bases. The J segment lost 3 bases and the V segment lost 0 bases, leaving 1 base of the junction unmatched. In germline, CDR1 is MNHNY, CDR2 SVGAGI (reference sequence). The CDR3 consists of 14 residues. The CDR3 loop is CASSYSGLGYEQYF. CDR3 in DNA: TGTGCCAGCAGTTACTCGGGACTAGGCTACGAGCAGTACTTC.

The chain combines TRBV5-1 with TRBJ2-3; 8 bases are shared with TRBD2. With V trimmed by 2 bases and J by 2 bases, 4 bases remained unmatched. This CDR3 region has 15 residues. CDR1 is SGHRS, CDR2 YFSETQ, per germline. The CDR3 here is CASSFATSDTDTQYF. In nucleotides, the CDR3 is TGCGCCAGCAGCTTCGCGACTAGCGACACAGATACGCAGTATTTT.

The gene calls are TRBV7-9 and TRBJ2-5, with D possibly matching TRBD2 (5 bases). Germline values: CDR1 SEHNR, CDR2 FQNEAQ (reference sequence). There are 15 residues in the CDR3. V gave up 5 bases and J gave up 1 base, with 14 bases separating them. In DNA form, the CDR3 reads TGTGCCAGCAGCCCGACGGGCGGGCCCCAAGAGACCCAGTACTTC. The encoded protein is CASSPTGGPQETQYF.

The chain joins TRBV28 to TRBJ2-1; TRBD2 matches 9 bases. CDR3 length equals 15 residues. V shed 6 bases and J 4 bases; nucleotides not matched to a gene: 7. Germline V gene data show CDR1 as MDHEN and CDR2 as SYDVKM. The CDR3 bases are TGTGCCAGCAGCCGTCTAGCGGGACGGTACAATGAGCAGTTCTTC. Amino acid sequence: CASSRLAGRYNEQFF.

The rearrangement joins TRBV2 to TRBJ2-1; 7 bases map to TRBD1. The junction had 15 bases not matched to a gene; V was cut back by 4 bases and J by 0 bases. Per the germline V gene, CDR1 is SNHLY and CDR2 is FYNNEI. The CDR3 contains 19 residues. The CDR3 DNA is TGTGCCAGCAGTGGGGGACAGAAGTACCTAATTACCTCCTACAATGAGCAGTTCTTC. Encoded protein: CASSGGQKYLITSYNEQFF.

This clone was seen a single time. J is TRBJ2-7 and V is TRBV9, with D possibly TRBD1 on 5 matching bases. The V and J ends lost 0 bases and 10 bases respectively, with 11 bases between them. The CDR3 has 12 residues. Germline loops: CDR1 SGDLS, CDR2 YYNGEE. The CDR3 reads CASSVDPRVQYF. CDR3 in DNA: TGTGCCAGCAGCGTAGACCCCAGGGTCCAGTACTTC.

The V call is TRBV19, the J call TRBJ2-1; 10 bases line up with TRBD2. The germline V gene has CDR1 LNHDA and CDR2 SQIVND (reference sequence). V lost 7 bases and J lost 2; bases outside the gene matches: 8. The CDR3 loop spans 16 amino acids. In nucleotides, the CDR3 is TGTGCCAGTACCCCTTTCGGGACTAGCGCCTACAATGAGCAGTTCTTC. Amino acid sequence: CASTPFGTSAYNEQFF.

This chain connects TRBV27 to TRBJ2-7, with TRBD1 matching over 10 bases. Germline lookup yields CDR1 MNHEY and CDR2 SMNVEV (reference sequence). The CDR3 runs 14 residues. The junction had 9 bases not matched to a gene; V was cut back by 10 bases and J by 3 bases. DNA of the CDR3: TGTGCCACCAGGCGGGGACAGGGGTTCTACGAGCAGTACTTC. Amino acid sequence: CATRRGQGFYEQYF.

The chain employs TRBV10-1 and TRBJ1-2; D gene unclear. This CDR3 comprises 13 residues. Germline CDR1 and CDR2: WNHNN and SYGVQD (reference sequence). Trimming removed 2 bases at V and 4 bases at J, with 8 bases between. The CDR3 DNA reads TGCGCCAGCAGTGAGAACCCCGGCTATGGCTACACCTTC. Its protein is CASSENPGYGYTF.

V and J are TRBV5-5 and TRBJ2-2, with a tentative D call TRBD1 (5 bases). Germline V lookup: CDR1 SGHKS, CDR2 YYEKEE (reference sequence). This CDR3 comprises 14 residues. Trimming shortened V by 0 bases and J by 5 bases, and 8 bases separated the two germline ends. The CDR3 DNA follows: TGTGCCAGCAGCTTGGGACAGCCGACCGGGGAGCTGTTTTTT. Amino acids: CASSLGQPTGELFF.

This clone was found a few times. The chain is built from TRBV19 and TRBJ1-2; 10 nucleotides align to TRBD1. This CDR3 comprises 15 residues. Germline values: CDR1 LNHDA, CDR2 SQIVND (reference sequence). V gave up 3 bases and J gave up 4 bases; unmatched junction bases: 5. The CDR3 region has the DNA TGTGCCAGTAGTATGACCGGGACAGGGGTCTATGGCTACACCTTC. This gives the protein CASSMTGTGVYGYTF.

This chain connects TRBV7-6 to TRBJ2-3, with TRBD1 identical over 9 bases. J lost 4 bases, V lost 5 bases, and 13 bases had no gene match. Germline V gene lookup returns CDR1 SGHVS and CDR2 FNYEAQ. The CDR3 runs 17 residues. The CDR3 region is CASSPLGGTGMPDTQYF. CDR3 nucleotides: TGTGCCAGCAGCCCCCTAGGAGGGACAGGGATGCCAGATACGCAGTATTTT.

J is TRBJ2-7 and V is TRBV27; 7 bases line up with TRBD1. CDR1 MNHEY and CDR2 SMNVEV come from the germline V gene (reference sequence). The CDR3 spans 16 residues. V shed 5 bases and J 3 bases; nucleotides not matched to a gene: 13. CDR3 coding DNA: TGTGCCAGCAGTGCCCTTTACAGGGGCGAATTCTACGAGCAGTACTTC. Encoded protein: CASSALYRGEFYEQYF.

The sample holds one count of this clone. The V call is TRBV5-1, the J call TRBJ2-2; tentative D call: TRBD2 (6 bases). The germline gives CDR1 SGHRS, CDR2 YFSETQ. The CDR3 is 15 amino acids. V lost 5 bases to trimming and J lost 3 bases, with 14 bases between them. The CDR3 region is CASREGYADTGELFF. The CDR3 region has the DNA TGCGCCAGCAGGGAGGGGTACGCGGACACCGGGGAGCTGTTTTTT.

The chain has TRBV7-2 and TRBJ2-7; 7 positions match TRBD2. CDR1 and CDR2 (germline): SGHTA, FQGNSA. The V and J ends lost 5 bases and 5 bases, in that order; junction bases with no gene match: 3. This CDR3 region has 12 residues. DNA for the CDR3: TGTGCCAGCAGCCGCGCGGGAGACGAGCAGTACTTC. The encoded protein is CASSRAGDEQYF.

The V gene is TRBV13, the J gene TRBJ2-3; TRBD1 matches 8 bases. Germline lookup yields CDR1 PRHDT and CDR2 FYEKMQ (reference sequence). V was pared by 6 bases and J by 1 base, with 3 bases of the junction left unmatched. The CDR3 is 14 amino acids. The CDR3 reads CASRQGAGTDTQYF. In DNA form, the CDR3 reads TGTGCCAGCAGGCAGGGGGCAGGCACAGATACGCAGTATTTT. The full variable domain, in which reference TRBV13 and TRBJ2-3 provide the parts outside the CDR3, is AAGVIQSPRHLIKEKRETATLKCYPIPRHDTVYWYQQGPGQDPQFLISFYEKMQSDKGSIPDRFSAQQFSDYHSELNMSSLELGDSALYFCASRQGAGTDTQYFGPGTRLTVL.

V and J are TRBV6-5 and TRBJ2-1; D possibly corresponds to TRBD1 (5 bases). Between the trimmed V and J ends, which lost 0 bases and 4 bases, there was a span of 10 bases. In germline, CDR1 is MNHEY, CDR2 SVGAGI. This CDR3 is built from 15 residues. CDR3 DNA sequence: TGTGCCAGCAGTTACTCGGGGCAGGATTACAATGAGCAGTTCTTC. Translating gives CASSYSGQDYNEQFF.

The chain uses TRBV7-6 and TRBJ2-3; D may be TRBD1 (5 bases). The ends were cut back, 1 base at V and 3 bases at J, with 8 bases in the middle. The germline gives CDR1 SGHVS, CDR2 FNYEAQ. This CDR3 contains 14 residues. The CDR3, as DNA: TGTGCCAGCAGCTTAGTCCAGGGAACAGATACGCAGTATTTT. It translates to CASSLVQGTDTQYF.

The V call is TRBV2, the J call TRBJ2-2; no clear D. Germline values: CDR1 SNHLY, CDR2 FYNNEI. This CDR3 region has 12 residues. Deletions cut 6 bases from V and 1 base from J, with 3 bases between. CDR3 amino acids: CASRQNTGELFF. In DNA, the CDR3 is TGTGCCAGCAGACAGAACACCGGGGAGCTGTTTTTT.

Details on this clone: Relative to the germline gene, one junction end is altered; a read error may explain this. CDR3 in amino acids: CASSYGTNLHF. For the CDR3, the DNA is TGTGCCAGCAGTTACGGGACTAATCTGCACTTC. V gene TRBV6-2 or TRBV6-3 combines with J gene TRBJ2-7; 7 nucleotides line up with TRBD2. The germline V gene encodes CDR1 MNHEY and CDR2 SVGEGT. The CDR3 sequence is 11 residues long.

The chain recombines TRBV2 with TRBJ2-1, with no clear D. Per germline, CDR1 SNHLY and CDR2 FYNNEI. The CDR3 sequence is 16 residues long. Deletions cut 4 bases from V and 0 bases from J, with 13 bases between. The CDR3 spells CASSASWSSSYNEQFF. CDR3 nucleotides: TGTGCCAGCAGTGCATCGTGGTCGAGCTCCTACAATGAGCAGTTCTTC.

The chain is built from TRBV7-9 and TRBJ2-7; tentatively, D is TRBD1 (6 bases). Germline CDR1 reads SEHNR; CDR2 reads FQNEAQ (reference sequence). This CDR3 comprises 16 residues. V was clipped by 5 bases and J by 2 bases, with 19 bases between them. This CDR3 reads CASSIRVTGSPYEQYF. The CDR3 DNA reads as TGTGCCAGCAGCATACGCGTTACAGGGAGCCCCTACGAGCAGTACTTC.

V usage is TRBV30 and J usage is TRBJ1-2; 8 bases match TRBD1. The CDR3 extends over 15 amino acids. Germline CDR1 reads GTSNPN; CDR2 reads SVGIG (reference sequence). The junction had 10 bases not matched to a gene; V was cut back by 3 bases and J by 4 bases. CDR3 sequence (DNA): TGTGCCTGGAGGCACGGGGACAGGTCCTCCTATGGCTACACCTTC. Its translation: CAWRHGDRSSYGYTF.